The 20 T cell receptor beta chains listed next were all sequenced from one sample in a study of Graves' ophthalmopathy and Graves' hyperthyroidism (dated by TCRdb to the late 2010s). Instrument on record: Illumina HiSeq 2000. For repertoire sequencing, TCR beta CDR3 regions were amplified from RNA transcripts. The first round of RT-PCR was done with HTBI primers and the Qiagen OneStep RT-PCR kit, and was followed by a second round of multiplex PCR, then size selection and purification. The public sequencing data were trimmed at Q25 with fastp and processed into clonotypes with MiXCR by TCRdb, which kept only in-frame beta chains. Under each unique CDR3 protein, matching rows form one entry showing the most common genes and DNA. Across this sample there are about 160,000 distinct CDR3 sequences, with 39% seen only once. The ten largest account for 8% to 9% of the sample. Sequences were obtained from peripheral blood. The receptors were gathered from a man aged 30-40 years with Graves' ophthalmopathy. Donor details come from another sample of the same person, matched by shared clones.

The chain recombines TRBV6-1 with TRBJ2-7; 11 nucleotides align to TRBD2. Germline V gene data show CDR1 as MNHNS and CDR2 as SASEGT. J was trimmed by 3 bases and V by 6 bases; bases with no gene match: 7. The CDR3 totals 15 residues. The CDR3 DNA reads TGTGCCAGCAGGCTTGGACTAGCGGGCCTCTACGAGCAGTACTTC. Its translation: CASRLGLAGLYEQYF.

This clonotype has just one count. The V gene is TRBV7-2, the J gene TRBJ2-7; weak D call: TRBD2 (5 bases). CDR3 size: 15 residues. V gave up 1 base and J gave up 2 bases, with 12 bases separating them. CDR1 and CDR2 from the germline V gene are SGHTA and FQGNSA. The chain's CDR3 is CASSLGTVRTYEQYF. Here the CDR3 DNA reads TGTGCCAGCAGCTTAGGGACTGTCCGCACCTACGAGCAGTACTTC. Full variable domain (missing parts from reference TRBV7-2 and TRBJ2-7): GAGVSQSPSNKVTEKGKDVELRCDPISGHTALYWYRQSLGQGLEFLIYFQGNSAPDKSGLPSDRFSAERTGGSVSTLTIQRTQQEDSAVYLCASSLGTVRTYEQYFGPGTRLTVT.

This clonotype has ten or more counts. The chain carries TRBV11-2 and TRBJ1-5; 8 nucleotides line up with TRBD1. This CDR3 has 15 residues. Trimming removed 0 bases from V and 4 bases from J; junction bases left unmatched: 2. Germline V gives CDR1 SGHAT, CDR2 FQNNGV. CDR3 bases: TGTGCCAGCAGCTTAGACAGGGGGCAGAATCAGCCCCAGCATTTT. Residues: CASSLDRGQNQPQHF. Looking up the rest from reference TRBV11-2 and TRBJ1-5 gives the full variable domain: EAGVAQSPRYKIIEKRQSVAFWCNPISGHATLYWYQQILGQGPKLLIQFQNNGVVDDSQLPKDRFSAERLKGVDSTLKIQPAKLEDSAVYLCASSLDRGQNQPQHFGDGTRLSIL.

The rearrangement uses TRBV20-1 and TRBJ2-3, with TRBD2 identical over 13 bases. Germline lookup yields CDR1 DFQATT and CDR2 SNEGSKA (reference sequence). The CDR3 sequence is 13 residues long. CDR3 sequence: CSAGTSGTGTQYF. The CDR3 bases are TGCAGCGCCGGGACTAGCGGGACCGGTACGCAGTATTTT.

In this sample, this clonotype turned up many times. This sequence joins TRBV10-3 and TRBJ1-1, with a weak D call TRBD1 (6 bases). Between the trimmed V and J ends, which lost 3 bases and 1 base, there was a span of 15 bases. The germline V gene has CDR1 ENHRY and CDR2 SYGVKD. The CDR3 totals 16 residues. CDR3 nucleotides: TGTGCCATCAGTGAAGCCTGGGGGCCCGGGAACACTGAAGCTTTCTTT. Translated: CAISEAWGPGNTEAFF.

Many counts were recorded for this clonotype. This chain links TRBV7-8 with TRBJ2-5; TRBD2 matches at 10 bases. Trimming took 6 bases from V and 0 from J; bases not matched to a gene: 10. Germline assignment: CDR1 SGHVS and CDR2 FQNEAQ. This CDR3 is built from 17 residues. The CDR3 here is CASSSRGLAGDQETQYF. The CDR3 bases are TGTGCCAGCAGTTCCCGGGGGCTAGCGGGAGACCAAGAGACCCAGTACTTC.

This clonotype was seen ten or more times. The V gene is TRBV6-1, the J gene TRBJ1-1; 8 bases line up with TRBD1. The germline CDR1 and CDR2 sequences are MNHNS and SASEGT. V lost 4 bases and J lost 1; bases outside the gene matches: 2. This CDR3 contains 14 residues. CDR3 region: CASSGDRTNTEAFF. Here the CDR3 DNA reads TGTGCCAGCAGTGGGGACAGGACGAACACTGAAGCTTTCTTT.

This clonotype was picked up a small number of times. CDR3 region: CASSELQTGLNTEAFF. The CDR3 DNA reads as TGCGCCAGCAGCGAATTACAAACAGGGTTGAACACTGAAGCTTTCTTT. The gene calls are TRBV5-1 and TRBJ1-1; D is possibly TRBD1 (6 bases). This CDR3 has 16 residues. The V gene lost 4 bases and the J gene lost 0 bases, with 16 bases spanning the gap. The germline V gene encodes CDR1 SGHRS and CDR2 YFSETQ.

This clonotype was counted a single time. The V call is TRBV11-3, the J call TRBJ1-5; D is unresolved. V was shortened by 0 bases and J by 4 bases, with 10 bases between the two germline ends. Germline CDR1 reads SGHNT; CDR2 reads YENEEA. The CDR3 covers 15 residues. The CDR3 region is CASSLDLLGNQPQHF. The DNA of the CDR3 is TGTGCCAGCAGCTTAGATCTCTTGGGGAATCAGCCCCAGCATTTT.

The CDR3 loop is CASSLLVEKQGKNEQYF. DNA of the CDR3: TGTGCCAGCAGTTTGTTAGTAGAAAAGCAGGGGAAGAACGAGCAGTACTTC. The rearrangement joins TRBV28 to TRBJ2-7; TRBD1 might be the D (6 bases). This CDR3 has 17 residues. Germline V gene lookup returns CDR1 MDHEN and CDR2 SYDVKM. Trimming stripped 3 bases from V and 5 bases from J, with 23 bases between.

This chain links TRBV2 with TRBJ1-2, with 7 bases aligning to TRBD1. V was pared by 6 bases and J by 5 bases, with 9 bases of the junction left unmatched. Germline V gene lookup returns CDR1 SNHLY and CDR2 FYNNEI. The CDR3 is 14 residues long. The CDR3 nucleotides are TGTGCCAGCAGCTCCCGACAGGGCTCGTATGGCTACACCTTC. Translating gives CASSSRQGSYGYTF.

This clonotype appeared many times. The chain carries TRBV28 and TRBJ1-2; 7 positions match TRBD1. Germline CDR1 reads MDHEN; CDR2 reads SYDVKM. V lost 4 bases, J lost 8 bases, and 1 base stayed unmatched. The CDR3 spans 11 residues. The DNA of the CDR3 is TGTGCCAGCAGTTCCAGGGGGGGCTACACCTTC. Translated: CASSSRGGYTF.

Many counts were recorded for this clonotype. V usage is TRBV28 and J usage is TRBJ2-7; TRBD1 matches at 8 bases. This CDR3 is built from 14 residues. In germline, CDR1 is MDHEN, CDR2 SYDVKM. V was pared by 10 bases and J by 0 bases, with 8 bases of the junction left unmatched. CDR3 residues: CAIDRGDLSYEQYF. The CDR3 nucleotides are TGTGCCATCGACAGGGGTGACCTCTCCTACGAGCAGTACTTC. The full variable domain, rest sourced from reference TRBV28 and TRBJ2-7, is DVKVTQSSRYLVKRTGEKVFLECVQDMDHENMFWYRQDPGLGLRLIYFSYDVKMKEKGDIPEGYSVSREKKERFSLILESASTNQTSMYLCAIDRGDLSYEQYFGPGTRLTVT.

This clonotype appeared many times. The chain couples TRBV12-3 or TRBV12-4 to TRBJ2-7; D is ambiguous. This CDR3 is built from 14 residues. V lost 1 base, J lost 6 bases, and 13 bases lay in between. The CDR3 sequence: CASSLVSAQSEQYF. CDR3 bases: TGTGCCAGCAGTTTAGTTAGTGCCCAGTCCGAGCAGTACTTC.

This clonotype was seen just once. The V call is TRBV19, the J call TRBJ1-5, with TRBD1 as a possible D gene (5 bases). The germline gives CDR1 LNHDA, CDR2 SQIVND (reference sequence). CDR3 length equals 16 residues. The V end was cut by 2 bases, the J end by 6 bases, with 17 bases between. CDR3 residues: CASSISTGTLTQPQHF. In DNA form, the CDR3 reads TGTGCCAGTAGTATAAGCACCGGGACCCTGACTCAGCCCCAGCATTTT.

In this sample, this clonotype turned up many times. The genes are TRBV18 and TRBJ2-2, with 9 bases that match TRBD1. The CDR3 spans 15 residues. Germline lookup yields CDR1 KGHSH and CDR2 LQKENI. After removal of 5 bases from V and 5 bases from J, the junction contained 6 bases not matched to a gene. CDR3 region: CASSAGQGQTGELFF. In DNA form, the CDR3 reads TGTGCCAGCTCAGCGGGACAGGGACAAACCGGGGAGCTGTTTTTT.

This clonotype has a count of ten or more. J is TRBJ2-7 and V is TRBV6-5; D call uncertain. Trimming took 7 bases from V and 3 from J, leaving 19 bases between them. The V gene's germline CDR1 is MNHEY and CDR2 SVGAGI. The CDR3 contains 15 residues. DNA of the CDR3: TGTGCCAGCACCCAGGCGAACAGTCCTTTCTACGAGCAGTACTTC. The encoded protein is CASTQANSPFYEQYF.

The rearrangement uses TRBV12-3 or TRBV12-4 and TRBJ1-5; D is unresolved. This CDR3 is built from 15 residues. Trimming took 5 bases from V and 5 from J, leaving 16 bases between them. The CDR3 coding sequence is TGTGCCAGCAGTCACCTGGGCCTCCATCATCAGCCCCAGCATTTT. It translates to CASSHLGLHHQPQHF.

This clonotype was found many times. V gene TRBV12-3 or TRBV12-4 combines with J gene TRBJ1-2; 10 bases line up with TRBD1. Trimming took 5 bases from V and 5 from J; bases not matched to a gene: 2. The CDR3 covers 13 residues. The CDR3 DNA reads as TGTGCCAGCAGTCGACAGGGGGCATATGGCTACACCTTC. Its translation: CASSRQGAYGYTF.

This clonotype showed up many times. The rearrangement joins TRBV7-2 to TRBJ2-7; 7 bases are shared with TRBD2. V lost 4 bases, J lost 0 bases, and 9 bases stayed unmatched. The germline gives CDR1 SGHTA, CDR2 FQGNSA. The CDR3 is made up of 16 amino acids. The CDR3 bases are TGTGCCAGCAGCTCCCACCTAGCGGCGAGCTCCTACGAGCAGTACTTC. Encoded protein: CASSSHLAASSYEQYF.